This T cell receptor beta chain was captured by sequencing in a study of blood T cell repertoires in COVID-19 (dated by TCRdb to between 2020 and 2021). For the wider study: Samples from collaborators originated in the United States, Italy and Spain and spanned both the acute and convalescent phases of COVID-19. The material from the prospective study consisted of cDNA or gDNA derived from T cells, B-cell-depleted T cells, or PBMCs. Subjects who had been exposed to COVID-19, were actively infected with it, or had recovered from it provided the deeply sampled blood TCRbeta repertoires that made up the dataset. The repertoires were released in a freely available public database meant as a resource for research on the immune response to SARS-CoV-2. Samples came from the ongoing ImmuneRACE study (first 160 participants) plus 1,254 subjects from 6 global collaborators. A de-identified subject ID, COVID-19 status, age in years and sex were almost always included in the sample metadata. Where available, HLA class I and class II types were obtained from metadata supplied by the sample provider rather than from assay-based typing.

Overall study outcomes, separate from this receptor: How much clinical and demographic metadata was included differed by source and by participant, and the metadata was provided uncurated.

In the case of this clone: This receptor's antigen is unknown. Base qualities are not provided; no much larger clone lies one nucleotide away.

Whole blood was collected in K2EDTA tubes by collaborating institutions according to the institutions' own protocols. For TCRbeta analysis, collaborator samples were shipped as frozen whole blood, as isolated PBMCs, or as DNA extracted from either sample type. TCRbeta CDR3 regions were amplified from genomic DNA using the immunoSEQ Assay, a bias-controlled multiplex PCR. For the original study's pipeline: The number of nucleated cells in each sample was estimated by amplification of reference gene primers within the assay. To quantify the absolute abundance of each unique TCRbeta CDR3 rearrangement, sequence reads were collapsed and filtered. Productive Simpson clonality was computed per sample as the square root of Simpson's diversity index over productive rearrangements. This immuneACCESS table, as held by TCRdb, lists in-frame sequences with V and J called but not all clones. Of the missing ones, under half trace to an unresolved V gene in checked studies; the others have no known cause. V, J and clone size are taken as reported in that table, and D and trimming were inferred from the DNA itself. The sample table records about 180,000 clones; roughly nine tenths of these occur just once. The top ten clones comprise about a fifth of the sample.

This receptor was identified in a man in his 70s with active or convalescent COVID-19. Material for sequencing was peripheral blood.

The CDR3 here reads CASSQGFTGSTQETQYF. The DNA reads as follows: TGCGCCAGCAGCCAAGGATTCACAGGGTCCACTCAAGAGACCCAGTACTTC. The receptor chain draws on TRBV4-1 and TRBJ2-5; TRBD1 is a weak D gene call, 6 bases matching. The CDR3, cysteine through phenylalanine, is 17 amino acids long. The DNA shown is the 51-base CDR3, in frame from base 1. The trim is 1 base for V and 2 bases for J, with a gap of 17 bases between the germline ends. From the germline V gene, CDR1 is MGHRA and CDR2 is YSYEKL.